This T cell receptor (beta chain) was recovered during a study of post-analysis software for immune sequencing data. The authors incorporated unique molecular identifiers into the TCR beta cDNA libraries. In TCRdb, the PCR reads were re-called with MiXCR into one record per CDR3 protein. The top ten clones hold approximately 4.4% of a sample with about 820,000 distinct CDR3 sequences, around 50% of them seen once. Regarding the study as a whole: Controls significantly exceeded multiple sclerosis patients in normalized Chao1 diversity. Elevated frequency relative to controls characterized roughly five TRBV segments in patients, TRBV5-6, TRBV5-1 and TRBV20-1 among them.

For this clonotype: Its matching antigen is unknown.

The germline V gene has CDR1 SQVTM and CDR2 ANQGSEA. The V end lost 3 bases, the J end lost 0 bases, and 8 bases lay between the germline ends. The CDR3 loop spans 13 amino acids. The clonotype originates from a girl aged 5 to 17 with multiple sclerosis. V usage is TRBV29-1 and J usage is TRBJ1-1; the D is unclear. Sequencing was done on a sample of blood. The CDR3 sequence is CSVEQSMNTEAFF. The CDR3 coding sequence is TGCAGCGTTGAGCAGTCTATGAACACTGAAGCTTTCTTT. Complete variable domain (other parts from reference TRBV29-1 and TRBJ1-1): SAVISQKPSRDICQRGTSLTIQCQVDSQVTMMFWYRQQPGQSLTLIATANQGSEATYESGFVIDKFPISRPNLTFSTLTVSNMSPEDSSIYLCSVEQSMNTEAFFGQGTRLTVV.